This is a list of T cell receptor beta chains from one sample in a study of cytomegalovirus exposure and HLA in healthy donors. Sequenced by immunoSEQ multiplex PCR; TCRdb stores in-frame clones only, minus some. The repertoire has 130,000 to 150,000 clones, about four fifths of them found once; the top ten carry around 4.1%. Sequences were obtained from PBMCs. The receptor set was obtained from a man in his forties or fifties in good health and CMV-seropositive. Each CDR3 is given with its conserved first and last residue. D genes are given only for firm matches. Some rows mark clone size as missing; the rest say once, few, many or name a class of expanded clone.

clone size,J gene,D gene,V gene,CDR3 DNA,CDR3 protein
NA,TRBJ2-7,NA,TRBV5-1,TGCGCCAGCAGCTTGCGGCCGATTAGCGAGTCCTACGAGCAGTACTTC,CASSLRPISESYEQYF
few,TRBJ2-5,TRBD1,TRBV6-1,TGTGCCAGCAGTGGGCAGGGGGCCCGGGAGACCCAGTACTTC,CASSGQGARETQYF
NA,TRBJ2-7,TRBD1,TRBV30,TGTGCCTGGAGTGTCCGACAGGGGGACGAGCAGTACTTC,CAWSVRQGDEQYF
once,TRBJ1-5,NA,TRBV29-1,TGCAGCGTTGCTGAGCAGGACAATCAGCCCCAGCATTTT,CSVAEQDNQPQHF
NA,TRBJ1-2,TRBD1,TRBV9,TGTGCCAGCAGCGTAGCTAAGGGGTGGGACAGGGGAATGGACTATGGCTACACCTTC,CASSVAKGWDRGMDYGYTF
once,TRBJ1-1,NA,TRBV5-1,TGCGCCAGCAGCTTGGCCGGAGGGATTGGCACTGAAGCTTTCTTT,CASSLAGGIGTEAFF
NA,TRBJ1-2,TRBD1,TRBV5-5,TGTGCCAGCAGCCCGGCACCAGGGGGCTTGGGCTATGGCTACACCTTC,CASSPAPGGLGYGYTF
NA,TRBJ2-1,TRBD2,TRBV5-1,TGCGCCAGCAGCTCGGGTAGCGGGGGGCATGGCAATGAGCAGTTCTTC,CASSSGSGGHGNEQFF
NA,TRBJ1-4,NA,TRBV7-6,TGTGCCAGCAGCCCGTGGACAAGTCGGGAAAAACTGTTTTTT,CASSPWTSREKLFF
NA,TRBJ2-7,NA,TRBV27,TGTGCCAGCAGTTCCCGTGACAGTGGAAGCTACGAGCAGTACTTC,CASSSRDSGSYEQYF
NA,TRBJ2-7,NA,TRBV21-1,TGTGCCAGCATCATTAGGAGGTGGGCGGGAATCACCTACGAGCAGTACTTC,CASIIRRWAGITYEQYF
NA,TRBJ2-7,NA,TRBV18,TGTGCCAGCTCAGCAACTATGGACAACTACGAGCAGTACTTC,CASSATMDNYEQYF
few,TRBJ1-2,NA,TRBV4-3,TGCGCCAGCAGCCAAGAGCTAACAGGGTATCGATCGGCCTTC,CASSQELTGYRSAF
NA,TRBJ2-7,NA,TRBV7-2,TGTGCCAGCAGCTCCGTAGCAGGGTTCGCCTCCTACGAGCAGTACTTC,CASSSVAGFASYEQYF
NA,TRBJ2-1,TRBD2,TRBV5-1,TGCGCCAGCAAGCGGGACGGAGTCTACAATGAGCAGTTCTTC,CASKRDGVYNEQFF
NA,TRBJ2-3,TRBD2,TRBV9,TGTGCCAGCGGGACTAGCGGCACAGATACGCAGTATTTT,CASGTSGTDTQYF
few,TRBJ2-7,NA,TRBV30,TGTGCCTTACAGGTGACCTACGAGCAGTACTTC,CALQVTYEQYF
NA,TRBJ2-1,NA,TRBV7-9,TGTGCCAGCAGCTTGGGTCTAGTAGGGGAGGATGAGCAGTTCTTC,CASSLGLVGEDEQFF
NA,TRBJ1-4,TRBD1,TRBV4-3,TGCGCCAGCAGCCAAGAGGGACAGGGGGCGCGAGGTGAAAAACTGTTTTTT,CASSQEGQGARGEKLFF
NA,TRBJ2-1,TRBD2,TRBV4-1,TGCGCCAGCAGCCAAACATTAGCGGGAACCTACAATGAGCAGTTCTTC,CASSQTLAGTYNEQFF
NA,TRBJ1-1,NA,TRBV6-5,TGTGCCAGCATCTCCGGGGACATGAACACTGAAGCTTTCTTT,CASISGDMNTEAFF